The 27 T cell receptor beta chains given below trace back to one sample, sequenced in a study of blood T cell repertoires in COVID-19. TCRdb's table, derived via immunoSEQ multiplex PCR, lists solely in-frame clones and lacks some. Of 250,000 to 300,000 clones in the sample, 70% to 90% were seen once. Material for sequencing was PBMCs or T cells enriched from blood (not recorded which). The source of these receptors is a woman aged 25 to 45 who had recovered from COVID-19.

The chain carries TRBV4-2 and TRBJ2-5, with 11 bases lining up with TRBD2. Germline loops: CDR1 LGHNA, CDR2 YNFKEQ. V shed 3 bases, J shed 5 bases, and the junction held 2 bases outside the gene matches. The CDR3 length is 14 residues. The CDR3: CASSQGLAVETQYF. The CDR3, as DNA: TGTGCCAGCAGCCAGGGACTAGCGGTGGAGACCCAGTACTTC.

V is TRBV7-8 and J is TRBJ2-7, with TRBD1 matching 9 bases. Germline V CDR1 and CDR2: SGHVS, FQNEAQ. The length of the CDR3 is 15 residues. V lost 5 bases and J lost 5; bases outside the gene matches: 10. This chain's CDR3 is CASSPQQGALDEQYF. For the CDR3, the DNA is TGTGCCAGCAGCCCCCAACAGGGGGCGCTGGACGAGCAGTACTTC.

V is TRBV15 and J is TRBJ1-1; TRBD1 might be the D (5 bases). Trimming stripped 8 bases from V and 4 bases from J, with 14 bases between. The CDR3 spans 13 residues. CDR1 and CDR2 from the germline V gene are LNHNV and YYDKDF (reference sequence). CDR3 region: CATVDSQPTEAFF. The CDR3 nucleotides read TGTGCCACCGTCGACAGCCAGCCCACTGAAGCTTTCTTT.

DNA of the CDR3: TGCGCCAGCAGCTTGGCCCGGACAGGGACCGAGCAGTACTTC. Translated, it gives CASSLARTGTEQYF. This rearrangement joins TRBV5-1 to TRBJ2-7; 8 bases map to TRBD1. Germline values: CDR1 SGHRS, CDR2 YFSETQ. V trimming: 0 bases; J trimming: 6 bases; junction bases outside the gene matches: 5. The length of the CDR3 is 14 residues.

This chain connects TRBV27 to TRBJ2-5; perhaps TRBD2 as D (7 bases). CDR3 length: 15 amino acids. Germline lookup yields CDR1 MNHEY and CDR2 SMNVEV (reference sequence). V lost 5 bases, J lost 7 bases, and 20 bases lay in between. The CDR3 region has the DNA TGTGCCAGCAGTCCACGGGGGGCCTCGGCAAGGACCCAGTACTTC. This codes for CASSPRGASARTQYF.

V is TRBV28 and J is TRBJ1-5; unclear D gene. The CDR3 is 14 residues long. CDR1 is MDHEN, CDR2 SYDVKM, per germline. Trimming took off 3 bases at V and 7 bases at J, with 13 bases between the two ends. CDR3: CASSFKVEGQPQHF. CDR3 DNA sequence: TGTGCCAGCAGTTTTAAAGTCGAGGGACAGCCCCAGCATTTT.

The chain couples TRBV29-1 to TRBJ2-5, with 14 bases that match TRBD2. This CDR3 contains 17 residues. Trimming at V came to 6 bases and at J to 5 bases, leaving 14 bases not matched to a gene. Germline V CDR1 and CDR2: SQVTM, ANQGSEA. The CDR3 nucleotides read TGCAGCGTAGTTAGATCGGGACTAGCGGGAGTAGGGGAGACCCAGTACTTC. It specifies CSVVRSGLAGVGETQYF.

This clone has a single count. A read error may account for a junction end that differs from germline. This sequence joins TRBV7-7 and TRBJ2-3; a weak D match, TRBD1 (5 bases). Germline CDR1 SSHAT, CDR2 FNYEAQ (reference sequence). This CDR3 region has 14 residues. Here the CDR3 DNA reads TGTGCTAGCAGCTTAGGGGCCTCCACAGATACGCAGTATTTT. This encodes CASSLGASTDTQYF.

V is TRBV7-8 and J is TRBJ1-1; 8 bases match TRBD1. The CDR3 consists of 13 residues. Germline loops: CDR1 SGHVS, CDR2 FQNEAQ. Trimming cost V 5 bases and J 6 bases; bases outside gene matches: 5. DNA of the CDR3: TGTGCCAGCAGCCCCGACAGGGGCGCTGAAGCTTTCTTT. Its protein product is CASSPDRGAEAFF.

This rearrangement joins TRBV7-9 to TRBJ1-6, with TRBD1 matching 7 bases. The CDR3 runs to 18 residues. CDR1 and CDR2 (germline): SEHNR, FQNEAQ (reference sequence). V dropped 4 bases and J dropped 5; count of bases not matched to a gene: 14. CDR3 loop: CASSSLSLTGAHNSPLHF. CDR3 DNA: TGTGCCAGCAGCTCACTATCCTTAACAGGGGCTCATAATTCACCCCTCCACTTT.

V and J are TRBV15 and TRBJ1-5; 9 bases align to TRBD1. This CDR3 has 17 amino acids. V was pared by 1 base and J by 6 bases, with 10 bases of the junction left unmatched. Germline assignment: CDR1 LNHNV and CDR2 YYDKDF (reference sequence). CDR3 loop: CATSRVIGTGRGQPQHF. CDR3 DNA: TGTGCCACCAGCAGAGTAATCGGGACAGGGCGGGGTCAGCCCCAGCATTTT.

The V call is TRBV28, the J call TRBJ1-2; a possible D gene is TRBD1 (6 bases). There are 16 residues in the CDR3. CDR1 and CDR2 from the germline V gene are MDHEN and SYDVKM. V shed 2 bases and J shed 4 bases, with 17 bases lying between them. As DNA, the CDR3 is TGTGCCAGCAGTTTACTGCGACAGGCGGGGGGCTATGGCTACACCTTC. It codes for CASSLLRQAGGYGYTF.

V gene TRBV6-2 or TRBV6-3 combines with J gene TRBJ1-2; D remains ambiguous. The CDR3 contains 14 residues. The V gene lost 3 bases and the J gene lost 9 bases, with 17 bases spanning the gap. Looked up from germline, CDR1 is MNHEY and CDR2 is SVGEGT. The CDR3 loop is CASSYIERMQSYTF. The CDR3 region has the DNA TGTGCCAGCAGTTATATCGAGAGGATGCAGAGCTACACCTTC.

V gene TRBV27 combines with J gene TRBJ1-6; 9 bases line up with TRBD1. Trimming at V came to 1 base and at J to 9 bases, leaving 4 bases not matched to a gene. The germline CDR1 and CDR2 sequences are MNHEY and SMNVEV (reference sequence). The CDR3 is 15 amino acids. CDR3 coding DNA: TGTGCCAGCAGTTTATTGGGACAGGGAAGTTCACCCCTCCACTTT. This codes for CASSLLGQGSSPLHF.

The CDR3 reads CAISETSGAYNEQFF. CDR3 coding DNA: TGTGCCATCAGTGAGACTAGCGGGGCCTACAATGAGCAGTTCTTC. The rearrangement joins TRBV10-3 to TRBJ2-1, with 10 bases aligning to TRBD2. V lost 2 bases, J lost 2 bases, and 0 bases stayed unmatched. From germline, CDR1 is ENHRY and CDR2 SYGVKD. This CDR3 has 15 amino acids.

The V gene is TRBV29-1, the J gene TRBJ1-1, with D tentatively TRBD1 (5 bases). Germline assignment: CDR1 SQVTM and CDR2 ANQGSEA. CDR3 length equals 15 residues. The V end was cut by 3 bases, the J end by 0 bases, with 14 bases between. This CDR3 reads CSVDGGWGMNTEAFF. CDR3 sequence (DNA): TGCAGCGTTGACGGAGGGTGGGGGATGAACACTGAAGCTTTCTTT.

J is TRBJ1-3 and V is TRBV18, with D maybe TRBD1 (6 bases). This CDR3 is 16 amino acids long. The ends were cut back, 4 bases at V and 2 bases at J, with 15 bases in the middle. Germline-derived CDR1 and CDR2 are KGHSH and LQKENI. The CDR3 sequence: CASSLSVGATGNTIYF. CDR3 DNA: TGTGCCAGCTCACTATCTGTGGGGGCTACTGGAAACACCATATATTTT.

V and J are TRBV28 and TRBJ2-7, with D uncertain. CDR3 length: 13 amino acids. V lost 2 bases and J lost 0, with 5 bases in between. CDR1 and CDR2 from the germline V gene are MDHEN and SYDVKM. CDR3 bases: TGTGCCAGCAGTTTAGGTAGCTCCTACGAGCAGTACTTC. The encoded protein is CASSLGSSYEQYF. Variable domain in full (rest from reference TRBV28 and TRBJ2-7): DVKVTQSSRYLVKRTGEKVFLECVQDMDHENMFWYRQDPGLGLRLIYFSYDVKMKEKGDIPEGYSVSREKKERFSLILESASTNQTSMYLCASSLGSSYEQYFGPGTRLTVT.

V gene TRBV7-8 combines with J gene TRBJ2-1; tentative D call: TRBD2 (5 bases). V was shortened by 0 bases and J by 8 bases, with 14 bases between the two germline ends. Germline CDR1 SGHVS, CDR2 FQNEAQ. The CDR3 has 15 residues. The CDR3 spells CASSLAGDYFHEQFF. The CDR3 DNA reads TGTGCCAGCAGCTTAGCGGGAGACTACTTCCATGAGCAGTTCTTC.

This clone has more than one count but fewer than ten. This chain uses TRBV19 with TRBJ1-3, with TRBD1 as a possible D gene (5 bases). The V gene lost 7 bases and the J gene lost 4 bases, with 8 bases spanning the gap. The germline V gene encodes CDR1 LNHDA and CDR2 SQIVND (reference sequence). The CDR3 length is 12 residues. The CDR3 protein is CASMRTGNTIYF. CDR3 nucleotide sequence: TGTGCCAGTATGCGGACAGGAAACACCATATATTTT.

This chain joins TRBV5-1 and TRBJ1-1, with 7 bases identical to TRBD1. CDR1 and CDR2 (germline): SGHRS, YFSETQ. V dropped 6 bases and J dropped 0; count of bases not matched to a gene: 11. The CDR3 is 16 residues long. This chain's CDR3 is CASTVGQSVLNTEAFF. Here the CDR3 DNA reads TGCGCCAGCACCGTGGGACAGTCAGTTCTGAACACTGAAGCTTTCTTT.

The V call is TRBV12-5, the J call TRBJ1-1; D might be TRBD1 (6 bases). Germline V gene data show CDR1 as LGHNT and CDR2 as FRNRAP. Trimming left V 5 bases short and J 3 bases short, with 13 bases between. The CDR3 covers 14 residues. The CDR3 loop reads CASGPSGTYTEAFF. In DNA, the CDR3 is TGTGCTAGTGGTCCATCCGGGACATACACTGAAGCTTTCTTT.

This clone was seen a single time. The chain employs TRBV27 and TRBJ1-3; D is ambiguous. The CDR3 loop spans 14 amino acids. Looked up from germline, CDR1 is MNHEY and CDR2 is SMNVEV (reference sequence). The ends were cut back, 3 bases at V and 4 bases at J, with 10 bases in the middle. The DNA for the CDR3 is TGTGCCAGCAGTTTTGGAGGGAGCGGAAACACCATATATTTT. Its protein product is CASSFGGSGNTIYF.

The chain has TRBV4-2 and TRBJ2-7; 14 positions agree with TRBD2. The germline CDR1 and CDR2 sequences are LGHNA and YNFKEQ. The V and J ends lost 1 base and 4 bases, in that order; junction bases with no gene match: 9. This CDR3 comprises 18 residues. DNA for the CDR3: TGTGCCAGCAGCCAAGGCGGACTAGCGGGGGGCGGGCGGTACGAGCAGTACTTC. Amino acids: CASSQGGLAGGGRYEQYF.

The CDR3 nucleotides read TGTGCCAGCAGCTTGGAGCAGCGGGGGGGGTCCTATGGCTACACCTTC. This encodes CASSLEQRGGSYGYTF. The chain uses TRBV5-4 and TRBJ1-2; D is perhaps TRBD1 (5 bases). The V gene's germline CDR1 is SGHNT and CDR2 YYREEE (reference sequence). CDR3 length equals 16 residues. V was pared by 0 bases and J by 4 bases, with 16 bases between.

A few counts support this clone. The V call is TRBV10-1, the J call TRBJ1-5; D is undetermined. Trimming left V 2 bases short and J 5 bases short, with 16 bases between. Germline loops: CDR1 WNHNN, CDR2 SYGVQD (reference sequence). There are 16 residues in the CDR3. The CDR3 DNA reads TGCGCCAGCAGTGAGCCCGGGGTCTACCCCCATCAGCCCCAGCATTTT. As protein: CASSEPGVYPHQPQHF.

The chain carries TRBV4-1 and TRBJ2-5; no reliable D call. This CDR3 is built from 13 residues. Germline V gives CDR1 MGHRA, CDR2 YSYEKL. Trimming left V 4 bases short and J 5 bases short, with 11 bases between. The CDR3 is CASSRSIRETQYF. In DNA, the CDR3 is TGCGCCAGCAGCCGGTCCATCAGGGAGACCCAGTACTTC.